Following are 20 T cell receptor beta chains from one sample sequenced in a study of blood T cell repertoires in COVID-19. Repertoires were generated with immunoSEQ multiplex PCR, while TCRdb's copy carries only in-frame clones and drops some. The sample lists some 74,000 clones, roughly 80% occurring once. The sequenced sample consisted of peripheral blood. The receptors stem from a woman over 75 with active or convalescent COVID-19.

The rearrangement joins TRBV7-8 to TRBJ1-4; D remains unclear. The CDR3 is 14 amino acids. V lost 9 bases and J 1 base, leaving 12 bases between the germline ends. Germline V CDR1 and CDR2: SGHVS, FQNEAQ. The CDR3: CARIRRGTNEKLFF. CDR3 DNA sequence: TGTGCCAGGATCAGGCGGGGAACTAATGAAAAACTGTTTTTT.

The chain combines TRBV3-1 (or the pseudogene TRBV3-2) with TRBJ1-2, with D possibly TRBD1 on 6 matching bases. This CDR3 comprises 16 residues. Germline lookup yields CDR1 LGHDT and CDR2 YNNKEL (reference sequence). V gave up 1 base and J gave up 3 bases, with 15 bases separating them. The DNA of the CDR3 is TGTGCCAGCAGCCAAGCTTGGTCAGGGGAAGACTATGGCTACACCTTC. It specifies CASSQAWSGEDYGYTF.

This clone was observed a single time. This sequence joins TRBV10-2 and TRBJ2-5; TRBD2 might be the D (6 bases). The CDR3 has 12 amino acids. Looked up from germline, CDR1 is WSHSY and CDR2 is SAAADI. V was clipped by 4 bases and J by 4 bases, with 7 bases between them. The CDR3 region is CASSGRGETQYF. In nucleotides, the CDR3 is TGCGCCAGCAGTGGGCGGGGAGAGACCCAGTACTTC.

This clone was counted once. The CDR3 here is CASRSELAGGTDTQYF. CDR3 in DNA: TGCGCCAGCAGAAGTGAGCTAGCGGGAGGCACAGATACGCAGTATTTT. This chain connects TRBV4-1 to TRBJ2-3; 10 bases agree with TRBD2. The CDR3 extends over 16 amino acids. Per the germline V gene, CDR1 is MGHRA and CDR2 is YSYEKL. J gave up 1 base and V 6 bases, and 7 bases lay outside the gene matches.

The chain recombines TRBV2 with TRBJ2-6; D gene uncertain. The V end was cut by 5 bases, the J end by 2 bases, with 10 bases between. Germline-derived CDR1 and CDR2 are SNHLY and FYNNEI. The CDR3 consists of 15 residues. In DNA form, the CDR3 reads TGTGCCAGCAGTTTACAATTTACTGGGGCCAACGTCCTGACTTTC. Amino acids: CASSLQFTGANVLTF.

The V and J genes are TRBV6-2 or TRBV6-3 and TRBJ2-7, with 10 bases that match TRBD1. The germline V gene encodes CDR1 MNHEY and CDR2 SVGEGT. The CDR3 loop spans 16 amino acids. V was pared by 4 bases and J by 11 bases, with 17 bases of the junction left unmatched. The CDR3 is CASSFDRDRGPGYEYF. CDR3 sequence (DNA): TGTGCCAGCAGTTTTGACCGGGACAGGGGACCAGGCTACGAGTACTTC.

The J gene is TRBJ2-1, the V gene TRBV5-6; no clear D. This CDR3 is built from 13 residues. CDR1 and CDR2 (germline): SGHDT, YYEEEE. V shed 2 bases and J shed 5 bases, with 8 bases lying between them. CDR3 bases: TGTGCCAGCAGCTTCCTTATAGACAATGAGCAGTTCTTC. Protein sequence: CASSFLIDNEQFF.

The chain uses TRBV4-2 and TRBJ2-7, with 13 bases identical to TRBD2. The CDR3 has 17 residues. The V and J ends lost 1 base and 3 bases, in that order; junction bases with no gene match: 6. CDR1 is LGHNA and CDR2 is YNFKEQ in the germline V gene. The CDR3 DNA is TGTGCCAGCAGCCAAGCCCTGGGACTAGCGGGACACTACGAGCAGTACTTC. It encodes CASSQALGLAGHYEQYF.

V usage is TRBV28 and J usage is TRBJ1-6; 10 nucleotides align to TRBD1. CDR1 and CDR2 (germline): MDHEN, SYDVKM. This CDR3 has 16 residues. V lost 4 bases and J lost 5; bases outside the gene matches: 5. The CDR3 reads CASSSGQGFNNSPLHF. The CDR3 coding sequence is TGTGCCAGCAGTTCGGGACAGGGGTTCAATAATTCACCCCTCCACTTT.

The chain uses TRBV7-9 and TRBJ2-5; TRBD1 agrees at 9 bases. CDR1 and CDR2 (germline): SEHNR, FQNEAQ (reference sequence). CDR3 size: 16 residues. The V and J ends lost 5 bases and 1 base, in that order; junction bases with no gene match: 8. CDR3 sequence: CASSPRTGAIQETQYF. The DNA for the CDR3 is TGTGCCAGCAGCCCCCGGACAGGGGCCATCCAAGAGACCCAGTACTTC.

The chain recombines TRBV9 with TRBJ1-3; D is unresolved. This CDR3 region has 15 residues. Germline values: CDR1 SGDLS, CDR2 YYNGEE. Trimming cost V 1 base and J 0 bases, with 8 bases left between them. The CDR3 protein is CASSVTDLSGNTIYF. CDR3 in DNA: TGTGCCAGCAGCGTAACAGATCTCTCTGGAAACACCATATATTTT.

The chain links TRBV19 to TRBJ2-3; 9 positions match TRBD2. The CDR3 loop spans 15 amino acids. V lost 7 bases and J lost 4; bases outside the gene matches: 9. Germline loops: CDR1 LNHDA, CDR2 SQIVND (reference sequence). The CDR3 protein is CASNPLGTSSDTQYF. The CDR3 DNA reads as TGTGCCAGTAACCCACTCGGGACTAGCTCAGATACGCAGTATTTT. The entire variable domain, with the rest obtained from reference TRBV19 and TRBJ2-3, is as follows: DGGITQSPKYLFRKEGQNVTLSCEQNLNHDAMYWYRQDPGQGLRLIYYSQIVNDFQKGDIAEGYSVSREKKESFPLTVTSAQKNPTAFYLCASNPLGTSSDTQYFGPGTRLTVL.

J is TRBJ1-3 and V is TRBV19; TRBD1 agrees at 8 bases. Germline CDR1 LNHDA, CDR2 SQIVND (reference sequence). The CDR3 is made up of 13 amino acids. The V segment lost 9 bases and the J segment 4 bases; nucleotides outside the gene matches: 5. The CDR3 region has the DNA TGTGCCAGCACTGGGACAGGCGGAAACACCATATATTTT. This codes for CASTGTGGNTIYF. The whole variable domain, filled in from reference TRBV19 and TRBJ1-3, reads DGGITQSPKYLFRKEGQNVTLSCEQNLNHDAMYWYRQDPGQGLRLIYYSQIVNDFQKGDIAEGYSVSREKKESFPLTVTSAQKNPTAFYLCASTGTGGNTIYFGEGSWLTVV.

This sequence joins TRBV5-4 and TRBJ2-7; no firm D call. The CDR3 contains 12 residues. V lost 3 bases to trimming and J lost 7 bases, with 11 bases between them. CDR1 SGHNT and CDR2 YYREEE come from the germline V gene (reference sequence). CDR3 DNA: TGTGCCAGCAGCTCCGGTCCTCCGGAGCAGTACTTC. Amino acid sequence: CASSSGPPEQYF.

The genes are TRBV4-2 and TRBJ1-1; D possibly corresponds to TRBD1 (5 bases). Germline V CDR1 and CDR2: LGHNA, YNFKEQ. V lost 0 bases and J lost 4, with 15 bases in between. The CDR3 is 16 amino acids. CDR3 DNA sequence: TGTGCCAGCAGCCAAGATTGGGGCAGCGAAGCCACTGAAGCTTTCTTT. It specifies CASSQDWGSEATEAFF.

V gene TRBV7-9 combines with J gene TRBJ1-2, with D possibly matching TRBD1 (6 bases). Germline CDR1 SEHNR, CDR2 FQNEAQ (reference sequence). The CDR3 has 15 amino acids. With 7 bases removed from V and 2 bases from J, the gap between germline ends came to 17 bases. CDR3 sequence (DNA): TGTGCCAGCACTTCGGAGCAGGGGTACAACTATGGCTACACCTTC. This translates into CASTSEQGYNYGYTF. Full variable domain (outside the CDR3, taken from reference TRBV7-9 and TRBJ1-2): DTGVSQNPRHKITKRGQNVTFRCDPISEHNRLYWYRQTLGQGPEFLTYFQNEAQLEKSRLLSDRFSAERPKGSFSTLEIQRTEQGDSAMYLCASTSEQGYNYGYTFGSGTRLTVV.

The chain is built from TRBV15 and TRBJ1-4; D is undetermined. The CDR3 runs to 14 residues. CDR1 is LNHNV and CDR2 is YYDKDF in the germline V gene (reference sequence). V was trimmed by 5 bases and J by 1 base, leaving 8 bases between them. The CDR3 reads CATSYRLTNEKLFF. The CDR3 DNA reads as TGTGCCACCAGCTACAGATTAACTAATGAAAAACTGTTTTTT.

This clone appeared a few times. The chain employs TRBV7-2 and TRBJ2-5; a possible D gene is TRBD2 (5 bases). The V gene lost 4 bases and the J gene lost 5 bases, with 17 bases spanning the gap. Germline CDR1 SGHTA, CDR2 FQGNSA. The CDR3 extends over 15 amino acids. CDR3: CASSSSPARRETQYF. Written as DNA, the CDR3 is TGTGCCAGCAGCTCTTCTCCGGCCAGGAGGGAGACCCAGTACTTC.

This clone was seen a single time. The rearrangement links TRBV1 to TRBJ1-3; TRBD1 is the table's D call and was not checked against the DNA. TRBV1 is labeled a pseudogene. There are 16 residues in the CDR3. CDR3 protein: CTSSQDGGQWVYTIYF. In nucleotides, the CDR3 is TGCACCAGCAGCCAAGACGGGGGACAGTGGGTTTACACCATATATTTT.

The rearrangement joins TRBV9 to TRBJ1-4, with D perhaps TRBD1 (6 bases). The CDR3 has 18 residues. Trimming removed 1 base from V and 1 base from J, with 17 bases in between. Per the germline V gene, CDR1 is SGDLS and CDR2 is YYNGEE. The CDR3 region is CASSVSVGPRGTNEKLFF. The CDR3 bases are TGTGCCAGCAGCGTATCGGTAGGGCCCAGGGGAACTAATGAAAAACTGTTTTTT.